The 16 T cell receptor beta chains presented below share a single source sample, sequenced in a study of Ad26.COV2.S vaccination and SARS-CoV-2 variants. The table came from immunoSEQ multiplex PCR; TCRdb's copy has only in-frame clones and leaves some out. Of around 450,000 clones in the sample, around 90% were seen once. The treatment here: roughly 19 received Ad26.COV2.S at low or high dose, single or two shots; 5 received placebo; per-sample allocation not given. Samples came from day 63 after the first vaccine or placebo injection. This specimen consisted of peripheral blood, obtained in a trial of Ad26.COV2.S vaccine versus placebo. Receptor source: a person between 18 and 65 years old who received the Ad26.COV2.S COVID-19 vaccine or a placebo.

The CDR3 loop reads CASSYLEVSQETQYF. CDR3 nucleotides: TGCGCCAGCAGCTACCTCGAGGTATCCCAAGAGACCCAGTACTTC. The chain is built from TRBV5-1 and TRBJ2-5, with unresolved D. CDR1 and CDR2 from the germline V gene are SGHRS and YFSETQ. The V end lost 3 bases, the J end lost 1 base, and 13 bases lay between the germline ends. This CDR3 contains 15 residues.

The chain joins TRBV28 to TRBJ2-2, with D perhaps TRBD1 or TRBD2 (6 bases each). V was cut by 7 bases and J by 6 bases, with 21 bases left in between. Looked up from germline, CDR1 is MDHEN and CDR2 is SYDVKM. The CDR3 runs to 16 residues. This chain's CDR3 is CASTPSGAGDPGELFF. CDR3 coding DNA: TGTGCCAGCACTCCGTCGGGGGCAGGGGATCCCGGGGAGCTGTTTTTT. Based on the CDR3 plus reference TRBV28 and TRBJ2-2, the full variable domain is DVKVTQSSRYLVKRTGEKVFLECVQDMDHENMFWYRQDPGLGLRLIYFSYDVKMKEKGDIPEGYSVSREKKERFSLILESASTNQTSMYLCASTPSGAGDPGELFFGEGSRLTVL.

The sample holds one count of this clone. This chain connects TRBV6-2 or TRBV6-3 to TRBJ2-3, with 8 bases lining up with TRBD1. In germline, CDR1 is MNHEY, CDR2 SVGEGT. The CDR3 loop spans 15 amino acids. V was pared by 2 bases and J by 5 bases, with 6 bases of the junction left unmatched. The CDR3 sequence: CASSYGAGGLDTQYF. Written as DNA, the CDR3 is TGTGCCAGCAGTTACGGTGCAGGGGGCTTAGATACGCAGTATTTT.

This clone was detected only once. In DNA, the CDR3 is TGTGCCACCTCCGGGGGGACAAGGCAGTTCTTC. It specifies CATSGGTRQFF. The J gene is TRBJ2-1, the V gene TRBV30; D perhaps matches TRBD2 (7 bases). With 8 bases removed from V and 12 bases from J, the gap between germline ends came to 17 bases. The length of the CDR3 is 11 residues. CDR1 is GTSNPN, CDR2 SVGIG, per germline (reference sequence). Full variable domain (remainder filled in from reference TRBV30 and TRBJ2-1): SQTIHQWPATLVQPVGSPLSLECTVEGTSNPNLYWYRQAAGRGLQLLFYSVGIGQISSEVPQNLSASRPQDRQFILSSKKLLLSDSGFYLCATSGGTRQFFGPGTRLTVL.

The chain carries TRBV15 and TRBJ2-7; 8 nucleotides agree with TRBD1. After removal of 1 base from V and 6 bases from J, the junction contained 8 bases not matched to a gene. Germline V gene lookup returns CDR1 LNHNV and CDR2 YYDKDF (reference sequence). The CDR3 sequence is 15 residues long. The CDR3 nucleotides read TGTGCCACCAGCAGAGGGGGACAGGAACTAGGCGAGCAGTACTTC. Its protein is CATSRGGQELGEQYF.

The chain combines TRBV19 with TRBJ1-2, with TRBD1 identical over 8 bases. CDR1 and CDR2 (germline): LNHDA, SQIVND (reference sequence). V gave up 3 bases and J gave up 3 bases; unmatched junction bases: 9. CDR3 length: 16 amino acids. Written as DNA, the CDR3 is TGTGCCAGTAGTATCCCCGACAGGGGATTTGACTATGGCTACACCTTC. It is translated as CASSIPDRGFDYGYTF.

This clone appeared once. The V and J genes are TRBV19 and TRBJ2-3; D not resolved. The V and J ends lost 2 bases and 0 bases respectively, with 9 bases between them. The CDR3 has 15 residues. Germline V CDR1 and CDR2: LNHDA, SQIVND (reference sequence). CDR3 sequence: CASSITRGSTDTQYF. As DNA, the CDR3 is TGTGCCAGTAGTATAACTCGCGGAAGCACAGATACGCAGTATTTT.

V gene TRBV19 combines with J gene TRBJ2-2; either TRBD1 or TRBD2 may supply D (5 bases each). This CDR3 contains 16 residues. CDR1 is LNHDA and CDR2 is SQIVND in the germline V gene (reference sequence). Deletions cut 2 bases from V and 5 bases from J, with 15 bases between. CDR3 sequence reads: CASSILGTEITGELFF. The CDR3, as DNA: TGTGCCAGTAGTATATTAGGGACGGAGATTACCGGGGAGCTGTTTTTT.

The CDR3 nucleotides are TGTGCCAGCGGCGCTAACAGGGGAGATACGCAGTATTTT. It translates to CASGANRGDTQYF. The chain carries TRBV7-2 and TRBJ2-3; 7 bases match TRBD1. The trim removed 8 bases at V and 5 bases at J, leaving 7 bases unmatched. The CDR3 is 13 residues long. Germline assignment: CDR1 SGHTA and CDR2 FQGNSA.

V usage is TRBV28 and J usage is TRBJ2-7; a weak D match, TRBD1 (6 bases). This CDR3 contains 14 residues. V lost 5 bases to trimming and J lost 3 bases, with 14 bases between them. Germline CDR1 reads MDHEN; CDR2 reads SYDVKM. The CDR3 sequence is CASSHRDIFYEQYF. CDR3 bases: TGTGCCAGCAGTCACCGGGACATATTCTACGAGCAGTACTTC.

This sequence joins TRBV4-1 and TRBJ1-1; D is ambiguous. Trimming stripped 6 bases from V and 0 bases from J, with 8 bases between. Germline-derived CDR1 and CDR2 are MGHRA and YSYEKL. CDR3 length equals 13 residues. CDR3 DNA: TGCGCCAGCAGTAAAGAGATGAACACTGAAGCTTTCTTT. The encoded protein is CASSKEMNTEAFF.

This clone has just one count. The chain has TRBV7-3 and TRBJ2-1, with D possibly matching TRBD1 (6 bases). CDR1 and CDR2 from the germline V gene are SGHTA and FQGTGA. V was shortened by 3 bases and J by 6 bases, with 9 bases between the two germline ends. This CDR3 region has 13 residues. The CDR3 region is CASSFQGFNEQFF. Here the CDR3 DNA reads TGTGCCAGCAGCTTCCAGGGGTTCAATGAGCAGTTCTTC.

This sequence joins TRBV4-3 and TRBJ2-1, with 12 bases aligning to TRBD2. The trim removed 0 bases at V and 5 bases at J, leaving 8 bases unmatched. Germline V gene sequence: CDR1 LGHNA, CDR2 YSLEER. The CDR3 is 18 residues long. Here the CDR3 reads CASSQDRLAGERNNEQFF. The CDR3 DNA reads as TGCGCCAGCAGCCAAGATAGACTAGCGGGAGAAAGGAACAATGAGCAGTTCTTC.

The chain has TRBV2 and TRBJ2-7; 11 bases line up with TRBD2. The CDR3 has 15 amino acids. Germline trimming cut 3 bases from V and 4 bases from J; bases unmatched to any gene: 5. CDR1 and CDR2 (germline): SNHLY, FYNNEI. CDR3 sequence (DNA): TGTGCCAGCAGTGAGACTAGCGGGAAGGTTTACGAGCAGTACTTC. Translated: CASSETSGKVYEQYF.

This chain connects TRBV6-2 or TRBV6-3 to TRBJ2-7; D perhaps matches TRBD1 (5 bases). The CDR3 is made up of 16 amino acids. Trimming pared 0 bases from V and 3 bases from J, leaving 15 bases between. Per germline, CDR1 MNHEY and CDR2 SVGEGT. The CDR3 here is CASSYSGQGSSYEQYF. The CDR3 DNA follows: TGTGCCAGCAGTTACTCGGGGCAGGGAAGTAGCTACGAGCAGTACTTC.

This clone was picked up one time. This chain connects TRBV19 to TRBJ2-1, with TRBD2 identical over 12 bases. V shed 10 bases, J shed 7 bases, and the junction held 14 bases outside the gene matches. The germline V gene has CDR1 LNHDA and CDR2 SQIVND (reference sequence). The CDR3 has 16 amino acids. CDR3 coding DNA: TGTGCCACTCGCCCGAGTCTAGCGGGAGGGCGAAATGAGCAGTTCTTC. Translating gives CATRPSLAGGRNEQFF.